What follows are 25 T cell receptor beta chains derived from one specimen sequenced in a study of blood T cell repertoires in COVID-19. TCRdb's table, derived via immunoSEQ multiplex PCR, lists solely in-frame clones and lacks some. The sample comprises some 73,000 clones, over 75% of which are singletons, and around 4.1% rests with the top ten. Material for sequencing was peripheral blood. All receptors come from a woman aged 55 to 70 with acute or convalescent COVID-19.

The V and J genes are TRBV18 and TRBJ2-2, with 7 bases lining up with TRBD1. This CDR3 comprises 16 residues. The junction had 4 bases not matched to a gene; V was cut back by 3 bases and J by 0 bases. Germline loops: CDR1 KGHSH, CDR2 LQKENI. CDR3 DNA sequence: TGTGCCAGCTCACCCCAGGGGACAGCGAACACCGGGGAGCTGTTTTTT. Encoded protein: CASSPQGTANTGELFF.

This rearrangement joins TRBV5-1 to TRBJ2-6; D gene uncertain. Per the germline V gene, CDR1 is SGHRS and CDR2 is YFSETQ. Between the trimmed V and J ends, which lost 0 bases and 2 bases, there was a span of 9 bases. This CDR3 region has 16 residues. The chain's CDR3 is CASSLEAGPGANVLTF. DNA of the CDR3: TGCGCCAGCAGCTTGGAAGCCGGTCCTGGGGCCAACGTCCTGACTTTC.

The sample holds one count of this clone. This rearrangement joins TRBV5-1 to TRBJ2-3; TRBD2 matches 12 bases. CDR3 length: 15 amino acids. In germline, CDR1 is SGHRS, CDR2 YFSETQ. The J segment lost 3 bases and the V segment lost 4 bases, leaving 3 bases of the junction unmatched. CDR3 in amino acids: CASSLAGGRTDTQYF. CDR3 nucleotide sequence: TGCGCCAGCAGCCTAGCGGGGGGGCGGACAGATACGCAGTATTTT.

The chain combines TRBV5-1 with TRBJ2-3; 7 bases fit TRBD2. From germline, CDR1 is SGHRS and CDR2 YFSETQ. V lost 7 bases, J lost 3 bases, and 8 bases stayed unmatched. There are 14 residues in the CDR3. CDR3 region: CASGRGEITDTQYF. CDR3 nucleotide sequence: TGCGCCAGCGGCCGGGGGGAGATAACAGATACGCAGTATTTT.

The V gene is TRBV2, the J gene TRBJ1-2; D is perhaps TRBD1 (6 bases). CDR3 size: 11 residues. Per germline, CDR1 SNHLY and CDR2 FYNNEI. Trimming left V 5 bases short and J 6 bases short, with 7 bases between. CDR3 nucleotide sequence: TGTGCCAGCAGTCAGGGGAATGGCTACACCTTC. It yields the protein CASSQGNGYTF.

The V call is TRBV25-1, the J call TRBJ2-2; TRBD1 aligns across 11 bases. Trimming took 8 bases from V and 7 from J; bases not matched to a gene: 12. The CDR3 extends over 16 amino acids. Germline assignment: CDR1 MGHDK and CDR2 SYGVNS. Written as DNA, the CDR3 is TGTGCCAGCTCAAGGACAGGGGGCATCGTCGACGGGGAGCTGTTTTTT. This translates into CASSRTGGIVDGELFF. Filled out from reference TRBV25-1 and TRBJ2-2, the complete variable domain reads EADIYQTPRYLVIGTGKKITLECSQTMGHDKMYWYQQDPGMELHLIHYSYGVNSTEKGDLSSESTVSRIRTEHFPLTLESARPSHTSQYLCASSRTGGIVDGELFFGEGSRLTVL.

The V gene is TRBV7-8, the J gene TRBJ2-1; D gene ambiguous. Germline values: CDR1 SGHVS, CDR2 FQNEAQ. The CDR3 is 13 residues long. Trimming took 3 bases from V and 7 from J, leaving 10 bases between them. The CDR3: CASSFLDGNEQFF. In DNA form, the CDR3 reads TGTGCCAGCAGCTTCCTAGATGGGAATGAGCAGTTCTTC.

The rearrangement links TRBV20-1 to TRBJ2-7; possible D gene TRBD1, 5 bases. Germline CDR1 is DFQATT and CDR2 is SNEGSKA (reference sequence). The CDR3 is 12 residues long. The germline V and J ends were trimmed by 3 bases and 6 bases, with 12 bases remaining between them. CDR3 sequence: CSASQGSVEQYF. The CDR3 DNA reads TGCAGTGCTAGTCAGGGTTCGGTCGAGCAGTACTTC.

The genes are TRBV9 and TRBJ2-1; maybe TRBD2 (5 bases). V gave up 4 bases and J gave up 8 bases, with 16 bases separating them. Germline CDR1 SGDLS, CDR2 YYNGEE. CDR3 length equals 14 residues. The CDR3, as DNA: TGTGCCAGCAGCCAAGGTGGGAGTTCCGATGAGCAGTTCTTC. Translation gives CASSQGGSSDEQFF.

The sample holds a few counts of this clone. The chain's CDR3 is CASSHIRGSGNTIYF. The CDR3 DNA reads TGTGCCAGCAGCCATATAAGGGGCTCTGGAAACACCATATATTTT. V is TRBV3-1 (or the pseudogene TRBV3-2) and J is TRBJ1-3; a possible D gene is TRBD1 (5 bases). V was shortened by 3 bases and J by 0 bases, with 9 bases between the two germline ends. CDR3 length: 15 amino acids. Germline CDR1 and CDR2: LGHDT and YNNKEL (reference sequence).

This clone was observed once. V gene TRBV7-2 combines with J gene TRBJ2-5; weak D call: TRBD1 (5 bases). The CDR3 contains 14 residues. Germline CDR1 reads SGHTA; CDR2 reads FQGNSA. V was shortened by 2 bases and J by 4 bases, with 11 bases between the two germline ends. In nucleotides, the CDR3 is TGTGCCAGCAGCTTAACAGGTCGTCGAGAGACCCAGTACTTC. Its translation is CASSLTGRRETQYF. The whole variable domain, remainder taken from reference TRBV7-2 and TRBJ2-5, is GAGVSQSPSNKVTEKGKDVELRCDPISGHTALYWYRQSLGQGLEFLIYFQGNSAPDKSGLPSDRFSAERTGGSVSTLTIQRTQQEDSAVYLCASSLTGRRETQYFGPGTRLLVL.

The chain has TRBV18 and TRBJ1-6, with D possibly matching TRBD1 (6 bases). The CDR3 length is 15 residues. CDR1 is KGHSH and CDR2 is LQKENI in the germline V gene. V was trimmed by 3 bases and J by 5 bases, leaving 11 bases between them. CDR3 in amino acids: CASSPGTLDNSPLHF. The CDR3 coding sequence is TGTGCCAGCTCACCCGGGACACTCGATAATTCACCCCTCCACTTT.

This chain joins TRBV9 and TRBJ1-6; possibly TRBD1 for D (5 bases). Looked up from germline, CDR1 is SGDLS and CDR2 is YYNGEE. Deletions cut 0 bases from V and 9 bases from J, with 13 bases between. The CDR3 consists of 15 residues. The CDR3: CASSVAGREGSPLHF. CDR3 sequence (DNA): TGTGCCAGCAGCGTAGCGGGCAGGGAGGGTTCACCCCTCCACTTT.

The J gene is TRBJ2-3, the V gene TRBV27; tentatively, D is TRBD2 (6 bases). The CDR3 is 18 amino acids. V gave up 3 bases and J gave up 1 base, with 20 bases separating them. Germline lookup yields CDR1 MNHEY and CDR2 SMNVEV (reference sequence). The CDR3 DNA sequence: TGTGCCAGCAGTTTTGTTTTAATCGGGGGTTCCCGCACAGATACGCAGTATTTT. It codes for CASSFVLIGGSRTDTQYF.

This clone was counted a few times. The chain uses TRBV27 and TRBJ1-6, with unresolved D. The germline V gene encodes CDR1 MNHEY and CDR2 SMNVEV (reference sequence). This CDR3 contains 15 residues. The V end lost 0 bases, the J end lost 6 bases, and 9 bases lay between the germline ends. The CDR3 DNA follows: TGTGCCAGCAGTTTATCTGCAGGTTCTAATTCACCCCTCCACTTT. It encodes CASSLSAGSNSPLHF.

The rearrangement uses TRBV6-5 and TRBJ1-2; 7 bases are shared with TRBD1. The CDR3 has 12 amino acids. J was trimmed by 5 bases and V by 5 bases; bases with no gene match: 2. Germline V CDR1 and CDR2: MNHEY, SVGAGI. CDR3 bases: TGTGCCAGCAGTACGACAGGGTATGGCTACACCTTC. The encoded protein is CASSTTGYGYTF.

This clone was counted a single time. CDR3: CASSDRSGRGGYNEQFF. CDR3 DNA sequence: TGTGCCAGCAGCGATCGCAGCGGGAGGGGGGGCTACAATGAGCAGTTCTTC. The chain uses TRBV5-4 and TRBJ2-1; the match to TRBD2 covers 10 bases. Losses at the gene ends were 4 bases for V and 3 bases for J; bases not matched to a gene: 10. This CDR3 is 17 amino acids long. Germline assignment: CDR1 SGHNT and CDR2 YYREEE (reference sequence).

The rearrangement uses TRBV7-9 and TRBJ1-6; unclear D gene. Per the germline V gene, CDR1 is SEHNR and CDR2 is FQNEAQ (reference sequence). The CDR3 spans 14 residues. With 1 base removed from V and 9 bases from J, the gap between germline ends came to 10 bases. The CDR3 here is CASSLVSQASPLHF. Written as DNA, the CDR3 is TGTGCCAGCAGCTTAGTATCTCAGGCTTCACCCCTCCACTTT.

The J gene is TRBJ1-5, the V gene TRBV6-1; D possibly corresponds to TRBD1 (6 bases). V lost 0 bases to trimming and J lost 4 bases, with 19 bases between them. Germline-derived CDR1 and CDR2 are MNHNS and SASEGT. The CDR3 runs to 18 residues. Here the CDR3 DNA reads TGTGCCAGCAGTGAAGCGCTTCGGGGGGGGCTAGTAAATCAGCCCCAGCATTTT. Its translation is CASSEALRGGLVNQPQHF.

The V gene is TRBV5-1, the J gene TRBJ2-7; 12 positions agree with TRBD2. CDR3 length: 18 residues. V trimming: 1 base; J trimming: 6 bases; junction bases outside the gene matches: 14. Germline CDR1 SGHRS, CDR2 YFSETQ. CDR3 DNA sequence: TGCGCCAGCAGCTTGTTCCTAGCGGGAGGGCCTATCCCTAGCGAGCAGTACTTC. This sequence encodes CASSLFLAGGPIPSEQYF.

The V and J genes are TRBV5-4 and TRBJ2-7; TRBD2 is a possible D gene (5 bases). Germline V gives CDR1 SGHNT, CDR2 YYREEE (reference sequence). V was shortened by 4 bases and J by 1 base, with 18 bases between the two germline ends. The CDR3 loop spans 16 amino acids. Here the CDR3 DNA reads TGTGCCAGCAGCCCCGGCGGGCCAGCCGCTTCCTACGAGCAGTACTTC. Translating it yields CASSPGGPAASYEQYF.

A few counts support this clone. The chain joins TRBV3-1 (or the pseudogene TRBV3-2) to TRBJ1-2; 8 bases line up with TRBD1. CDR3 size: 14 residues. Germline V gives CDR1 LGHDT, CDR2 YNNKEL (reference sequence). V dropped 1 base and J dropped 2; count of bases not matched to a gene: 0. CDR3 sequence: CASSQGTGNYGYTF. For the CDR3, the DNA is TGTGCCAGCAGCCAAGGGACAGGGAACTATGGCTACACCTTC.

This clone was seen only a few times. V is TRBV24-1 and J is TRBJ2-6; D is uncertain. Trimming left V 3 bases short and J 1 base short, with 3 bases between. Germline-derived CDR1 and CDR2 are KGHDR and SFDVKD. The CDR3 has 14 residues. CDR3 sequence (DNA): TGTGCCACCAGTGATCCTTCTGGGGCCAACGTCCTGACTTTC. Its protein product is CATSDPSGANVLTF.

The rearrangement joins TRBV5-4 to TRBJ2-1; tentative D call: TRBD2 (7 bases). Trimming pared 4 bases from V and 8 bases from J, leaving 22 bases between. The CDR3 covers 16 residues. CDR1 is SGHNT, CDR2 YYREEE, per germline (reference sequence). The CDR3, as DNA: TGTGCCAGCAGCCCGGACCCGGGGGGCGCGGTCGATGAGCAGTTCTTC. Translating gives CASSPDPGGAVDEQFF.

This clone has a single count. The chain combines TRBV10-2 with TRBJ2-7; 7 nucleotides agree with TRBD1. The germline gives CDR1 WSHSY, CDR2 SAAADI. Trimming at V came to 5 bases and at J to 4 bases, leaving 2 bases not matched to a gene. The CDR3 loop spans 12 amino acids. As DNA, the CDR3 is TGCGCCAGCAGTCGACAGGGATACGAGCAGTACTTC. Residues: CASSRQGYEQYF.